The 14 T cell receptor beta chains in this list originate from one sample, sequenced in a study of shared clonotypes between healthy human individuals. Clones were sequenced by immunoSEQ multiplex PCR, and TCRdb holds only the in-frame ones, with some missing. Altogether 2 million or so clones are present, 85% to 95% being singletons, with the ten largest covering roughly 0.13%. Sequencing used naive CD4+ T cells sorted from blood. The subset: CD45RA+ positively selected. The source of these receptors is a man younger than 30 in good health.

The V gene is TRBV30, the J gene TRBJ2-7, with 7 bases aligning to TRBD1. In germline, CDR1 is GTSNPN, CDR2 SVGIG (reference sequence). With V trimmed by 4 bases and J by 7 bases, 13 bases remained unmatched. This CDR3 spans 14 amino acids. The CDR3 is CAWTPGPLRGEQYF. As DNA, the CDR3 is TGTGCCTGGACCCCCGGGCCCCTCAGGGGGGAGCAGTACTTC. Full variable domain (outside the CDR3, taken from reference TRBV30 and TRBJ2-7): SQTIHQWPATLVQPVGSPLSLECTVEGTSNPNLYWYRQAAGRGLQLLFYSVGIGQISSEVPQNLSASRPQDRQFILSSKKLLLSDSGFYLCAWTPGPLRGEQYFGPGTRLTVT.

The chain employs TRBV29-1 and TRBJ1-5, with 8 bases matching TRBD1. The CDR3 is 14 amino acids. The V segment lost 5 bases and the J segment 0 bases; nucleotides outside the gene matches: 3. CDR1 and CDR2 (germline): SQVTM, ANQGSEA. CDR3 nucleotides: TGCAGCGTTTGGACAGGGTTTAGCAATCAGCCCCAGCATTTT. Protein sequence: CSVWTGFSNQPQHF.

A remark on this clone: Germline is not matched at one junction end, which may reflect a read error. This sample also contains other DNA sequences that code for the same CDR3. V usage is TRBV20-1 and J usage is TRBJ2-3; D is perhaps TRBD1 or TRBD2 (6 bases each). Germline loops: CDR1 DFQATT, CDR2 SNEGSKA (reference sequence). This CDR3 is built from 11 residues. CDR3 amino acids: CSARGGDTQYF. DNA for the CDR3: TGCAGTGCCAGAGGGGGGGATACGCAGTATTTT.

The chain has TRBV2 and TRBJ1-2, with D uncertain. CDR1 is SNHLY, CDR2 FYNNEI, per germline. The CDR3 has 14 amino acids. The ends were cut back, 9 bases at V and 1 base at J, with 15 bases in the middle. In DNA, the CDR3 is TGTGCCAGTGGAGACCGTAACCGTAACTATGGCTACACCTTC. Translation gives CASGDRNRNYGYTF.

A note on this clone: The junction differs from germline at one of its ends, possibly a read error. The V gene is TRBV19, the J gene TRBJ2-7; D remains ambiguous. Germline V gives CDR1 LNHDA, CDR2 SQIVND (reference sequence). CDR3 length: 13 residues. The CDR3 sequence is CASRMTGTYEQYF. CDR3 DNA: TGTGCCAGTCGTATGACGGGTACCTACGAGCAGTACTTC.

V and J are TRBV28 and TRBJ1-2, with D possibly being TRBD1 (5 bases). Germline assignment: CDR1 MDHEN and CDR2 SYDVKM. V was pared by 5 bases and J by 8 bases, with 12 bases between. The CDR3 extends over 12 amino acids. CDR3 protein: CASSAFGDGYTF. In DNA form, the CDR3 reads TGTGCCAGCAGTGCATTTGGGGACGGCTACACCTTC.

The chain joins TRBV28 to TRBJ2-7; the match to TRBD2 covers 8 bases. The germline V gene encodes CDR1 MDHEN and CDR2 SYDVKM. The CDR3 has 15 amino acids. V shed 5 bases, J shed 2 bases, and the junction held 8 bases outside the gene matches. The CDR3 region is CASSMSGRATYEQYF. As DNA, the CDR3 is TGTGCCAGCAGTATGAGCGGGAGAGCCACCTACGAGCAGTACTTC.

About this clone itself: The same CDR3 arises from other DNA sequences in this sample as well. The chain joins TRBV4-1 to TRBJ2-1; D gene uncertain. CDR3 length: 11 residues. CDR1 is MGHRA, CDR2 YSYEKL, per germline. The V gene lost 3 bases and the J gene lost 5 bases, with 2 bases spanning the gap. The CDR3 nucleotides read TGCGCCAGCAGCCAGAACAATGAGCAGTTCTTC. This gives the protein CASSQNNEQFF.

The chain is built from TRBV6-1 and TRBJ2-5; D might be TRBD1 (6 bases). The ends were cut back, 11 bases at V and 2 bases at J, with 15 bases in the middle. Germline V gives CDR1 MNHNS, CDR2 SASEGT. This CDR3 has 13 residues. CDR3 region: CACRLQGQETQYF. In nucleotides, the CDR3 is TGTGCCTGCCGCTTACAGGGACAAGAGACCCAGTACTTC.

J is TRBJ2-7 and V is TRBV29-1; D remains unclear. The germline V gene has CDR1 SQVTM and CDR2 ANQGSEA. CDR3 size: 11 residues. The V and J ends lost 4 bases and 5 bases respectively, with 9 bases between them. As DNA, the CDR3 is TGCAGCGTTGCGCAAGGGCACGAGCAGTACTTC. It translates to CSVAQGHEQYF.

The chain recombines TRBV6-1 with TRBJ2-3, with D unresolved. V gave up 7 bases and J gave up 3 bases, with 17 bases separating them. Germline V gives CDR1 MNHNS, CDR2 SASEGT. The CDR3 runs 15 residues. The CDR3 DNA is TGTGCCAGCACCCCCCGCCTAGGTAGGACAGATACGCAGTATTTT. Translated, it gives CASTPRLGRTDTQYF.

The chain carries TRBV18 and TRBJ2-2; D gene unclear. Trimming pared 2 bases from V and 0 bases from J, leaving 10 bases between. Per germline, CDR1 KGHSH and CDR2 LQKENI. The CDR3 covers 16 residues. The CDR3 nucleotides read TGTGCCAGCTCACCAAGGAACACGGCGAACACCGGGGAGCTGTTTTTT. It encodes CASSPRNTANTGELFF.

V usage is TRBV27 and J usage is TRBJ1-3, with TRBD1 as a possible D gene (5 bases). The CDR3 spans 14 residues. Looked up from germline, CDR1 is MNHEY and CDR2 is SMNVEV (reference sequence). The V end lost 6 bases, the J end lost 4 bases, and 13 bases lay between the germline ends. As DNA, the CDR3 is TGTGCCAGCAGAAGGGACTCTGGAGGAAACACCATATATTTT. It translates to CASRRDSGGNTIYF.

Comment on this clone: This specimen includes other DNA sequences encoding the same CDR3. This chain joins TRBV30 and TRBJ2-7, with D tentatively TRBD1 (5 bases). Germline V gene data show CDR1 as GTSNPN and CDR2 as SVGIG (reference sequence). The V end was cut by 2 bases, the J end by 3 bases, with 11 bases between. The CDR3 is 13 amino acids. The CDR3 region is CAWSRQNLYEQYF. For the CDR3, the DNA is TGTGCCTGGAGTCGACAGAACCTCTACGAGCAGTACTTC. Variable domain in full (rest from reference TRBV30 and TRBJ2-7): SQTIHQWPATLVQPVGSPLSLECTVEGTSNPNLYWYRQAAGRGLQLLFYSVGIGQISSEVPQNLSASRPQDRQFILSSKKLLLSDSGFYLCAWSRQNLYEQYFGPGTRLTVT.